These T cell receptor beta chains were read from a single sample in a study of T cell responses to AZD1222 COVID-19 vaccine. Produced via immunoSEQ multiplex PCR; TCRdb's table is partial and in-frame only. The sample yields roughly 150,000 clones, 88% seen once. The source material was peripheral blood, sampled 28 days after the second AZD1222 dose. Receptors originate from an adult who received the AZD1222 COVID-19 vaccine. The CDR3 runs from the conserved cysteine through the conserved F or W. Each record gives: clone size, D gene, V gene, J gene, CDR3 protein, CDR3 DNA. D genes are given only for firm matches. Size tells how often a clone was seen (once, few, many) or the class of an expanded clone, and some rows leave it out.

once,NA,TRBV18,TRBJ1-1,CASSPPLAGLNTEAFF,TGTGCCAGCTCACCACCATTGGCCGGCTTGAACACTGAAGCTTTCTTT
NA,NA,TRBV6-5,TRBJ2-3,CASSYSGYRTDTQYF,TGTGCCAGCAGTTACTCGGGGTATCGAACAGATACGCAGTATTTT
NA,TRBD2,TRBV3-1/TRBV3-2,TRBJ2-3,CASSLSGVTDTQYF,TGTGCCAGCAGCCTAAGCGGGGTCACAGATACGCAGTATTTT
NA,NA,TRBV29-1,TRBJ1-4,CSVGGSLNEKLFF,TGCAGCGTTGGGGGATCTCTTAATGAAAAACTGTTTTTT
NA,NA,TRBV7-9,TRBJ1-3,CASSVSGNLENTIYF,TGTGCCAGCAGCGTAAGCGGAAATTTGGAAAACACCATATATTTT
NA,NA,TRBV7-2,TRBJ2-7,CASSDTDRPYEQYF,TGTGCCAGCAGCGACACGGACAGACCCTACGAGCAGTACTTC
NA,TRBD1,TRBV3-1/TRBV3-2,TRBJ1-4,CASSKTGSVNEKLFF,TGTGCCAGCAGCAAGACAGGGTCTGTCAATGAAAAACTGTTTTTT
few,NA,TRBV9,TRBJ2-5,CASDPGPNGETQYF,TGTGCCAGCGACCCGGGACCTAACGGAGAGACCCAGTACTTC
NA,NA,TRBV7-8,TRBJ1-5,CASSQRPGGGYSNQPQHF,TGTGCCAGCAGCCAAAGACCCGGGGGAGGGTATAGCAATCAGCCCCAGCATTTT
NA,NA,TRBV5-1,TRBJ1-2,CASSLSPGWEDGYTF,TGCGCCAGCAGCTTAAGTCCAGGGTGGGAGGATGGCTACACCTTC
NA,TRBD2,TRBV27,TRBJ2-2,CASSLYSAGGLTGELFF,TGTGCCAGCAGTTTGTATAGTGCGGGGGGGCTCACCGGGGAGCTGTTTTTT
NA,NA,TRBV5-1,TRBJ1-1,CASSLSSQGTEAFF,TGCGCCAGCAGCTTGTCGTCCCAGGGCACTGAAGCTTTCTTT
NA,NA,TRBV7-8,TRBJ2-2,CASSPHRGSGLDTGELFF,TGTGCCAGCAGCCCCCACCGGGGGAGCGGCCTAGACACCGGGGAGCTGTTTTTT
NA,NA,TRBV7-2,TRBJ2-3,CASSGGSDTQYF,TGTGCCAGCAGCGGGGGTTCAGATACGCAGTATTTT
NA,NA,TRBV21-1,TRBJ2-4,CASSMPNSGGAKNIQYF,TGTGCCAGCAGCATGCCTAACTCCGGGGGAGCCAAAAACATTCAGTACTTC
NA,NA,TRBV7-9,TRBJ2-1,CASAPRDSGWNDWNEQFF,TGTGCCAGCGCTCCCCGGGACTCAGGTTGGAATGATTGGAATGAGCAGTTCTTC
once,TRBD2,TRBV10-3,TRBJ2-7,CAISDRTSSYEQYF,TGTGCCATCAGTGATAGGACTAGCTCCTACGAGCAGTACTTC
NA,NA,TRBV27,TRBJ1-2,CASSPGGGNYGYTF,TGTGCCAGCAGTCCCGGGGGGGGGAACTATGGCTACACCTTC
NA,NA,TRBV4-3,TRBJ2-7,CASSQGGTGFREQYF,TGCGCCAGCAGCCAGGGTGGTACAGGGTTTCGCGAGCAGTACTTC
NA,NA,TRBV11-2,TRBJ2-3,CASSSEARGTDTQYF,TGTGCCAGCAGCTCCGAAGCACGGGGCACAGATACGCAGTATTTT
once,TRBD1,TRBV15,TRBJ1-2,CATSRAETGGGGYTF,TGTGCCACCAGCAGGGCTGAAACAGGGGGCGGAGGCTACACCTTC
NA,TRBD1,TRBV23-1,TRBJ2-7,CASSQSSQGVYEQYF,TGCGCCAGCAGTCAATCATCACAGGGGGTCTACGAGCAGTACTTC
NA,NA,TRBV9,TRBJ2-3,CASSPPGGTDTQYF,TGTGCCAGCAGCCCCCCCGGGGGCACAGATACGCAGTATTTT
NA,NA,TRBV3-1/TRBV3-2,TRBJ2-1,CASSGTSSYNEQFF,TGTGCCAGCAGTGGGACCAGCTCCTACAATGAGCAGTTCTTC
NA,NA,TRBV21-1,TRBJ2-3,CASSKGTRDTQYF,TGTGCCAGCAGCAAAGGGACACGGGATACGCAGTATTTT
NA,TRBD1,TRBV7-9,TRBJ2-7,CASSPSRDRGIVEQYF,TGTGCCAGCAGCCCTTCCCGGGACAGGGGGATTGTCGAGCAGTACTTC
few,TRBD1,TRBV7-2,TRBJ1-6,CASSPGQGNSPLHF,TGTGCCAGCAGCCCCGGACAGGGGAATTCACCCCTCCACTTT
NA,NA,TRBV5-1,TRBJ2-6,CASSRISGANVLTF,TGCGCCAGCAGTCGGATCTCTGGGGCCAACGTCCTGACTTTC
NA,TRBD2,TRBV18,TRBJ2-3,CASSPRTSGGRLTDTQYF,TGTGCCAGCTCACCACGGACTAGCGGGGGGCGATTAACAGATACGCAGTATTTT
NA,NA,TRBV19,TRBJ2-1,CASTDSAPYNEQFF,TGTGCCAGTACCGACAGTGCTCCCTACAATGAGCAGTTCTTC
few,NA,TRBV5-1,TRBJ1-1,CASSFSVAQKNTEAFF,TGCGCCAGCAGCTTTTCAGTTGCCCAAAAAAACACTGAAGCTTTCTTT
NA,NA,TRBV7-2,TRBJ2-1,CASSLSFLGPYNEQFF,TGTGCCAGCAGCCTCAGTTTTTTAGGGCCCTACAATGAGCAGTTCTTC
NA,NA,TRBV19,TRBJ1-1,CASSIDRRPNTEAFF,TGTGCCAGTAGTATCGACAGGAGGCCGAACACTGAAGCTTTCTTT
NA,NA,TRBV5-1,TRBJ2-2,CASSSRSGRGQGFAGELFF,TGCGCCAGCAGCTCAAGATCAGGCAGGGGTCAAGGTTTCGCCGGGGAGCTGTTTTTT
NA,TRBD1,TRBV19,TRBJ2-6,CASSGQGSGANVLTF,TGTGCCAGTAGTGGACAGGGCTCTGGGGCCAACGTCCTGACTTTC
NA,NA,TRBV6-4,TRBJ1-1,CASSDSYSSIPFF,TGTGCCAGCAGTGACTCGTACAGCTCGATCCCTTTCTTT
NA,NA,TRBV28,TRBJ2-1,CASSSYYSDLANEQFF,TGTGCCAGCAGTTCGTACTACAGTGATCTGGCCAATGAGCAGTTCTTC
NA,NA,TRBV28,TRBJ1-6,CASSPQREPLHF,TGTGCCAGCAGCCCTCAGCGGGAACCCCTCCACTTT
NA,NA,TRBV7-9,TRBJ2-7,CASSHTPVTQTYEQYF,TGTGCCAGCAGCCATACACCAGTAACTCAAACCTACGAGCAGTACTTC
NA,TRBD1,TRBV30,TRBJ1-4,CALNRGGEKLFF,TGTGCCTTAAACAGGGGAGGGGAAAAACTGTTTTTT
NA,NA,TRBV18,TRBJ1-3,CASSPQTHSGNTIYF,TGTGCCAGCTCACCCCAGACCCACTCTGGAAACACCATATATTTT
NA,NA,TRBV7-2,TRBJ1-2,CASSRTEGSYGYTF,TGTGCCAGCAGCCGGACAGAGGGATCCTATGGCTACACCTTC
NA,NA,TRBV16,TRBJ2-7,CASSPGNYEQYF,TGTGCCAGCAGCCCTGGGAACTACGAGCAGTACTTC
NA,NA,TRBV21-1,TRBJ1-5,CASSKNKGQINQPQHF,TGTGCCAGCAGCAAAAATAAGGGACAAATCAATCAGCCCCAGCATTTT
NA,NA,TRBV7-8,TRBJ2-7,CASSFIGGQGGNEQYF,TGTGCCAGCAGCTTCATAGGGGGGCAGGGAGGTAACGAGCAGTACTTC
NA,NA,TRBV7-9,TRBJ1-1,CASRAGADEAFF,TGTGCCAGCAGGGCAGGGGCTGATGAAGCTTTCTTT
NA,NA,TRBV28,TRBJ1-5,CASSFWAQPQHF,TGTGCCAGCAGTTTTTGGGCTCAGCCCCAGCATTTT
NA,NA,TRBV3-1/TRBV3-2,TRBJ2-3,CASSLTEGGDTQYF,TGTGCCAGCAGCCTGACTGAGGGGGGAGATACGCAGTATTTT
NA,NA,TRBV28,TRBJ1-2,CASSLYRVNYGYTF,TGTGCCAGCAGTTTATACAGGGTTAACTATGGCTACACCTTC
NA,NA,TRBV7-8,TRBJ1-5,CASSPAPLNSNQPQHF,TGTGCCAGCAGCCCCGCACCCCTTAATAGCAATCAGCCCCAGCATTTT
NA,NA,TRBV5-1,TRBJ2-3,CASSSGLEAATQYF,TGCGCCAGCAGCTCTGGTCTCGAAGCGGCCACGCAGTATTTT
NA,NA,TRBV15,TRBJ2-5,CATSRDRGRETQYF,TGTGCCACCAGCAGAGACAGGGGGAGGGAGACCCAGTACTTC
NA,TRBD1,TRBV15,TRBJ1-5,CATSRGGQAEGQPQHF,TGTGCCACCAGCAGGGGGGGACAGGCCGAGGGGCAGCCCCAGCATTTT
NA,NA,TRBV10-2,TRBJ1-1,CASRGENTEAFF,TGCGCCAGCCGGGGGGAGAACACTGAAGCTTTCTTT